One T cell receptor (beta chain) is described in this entry. Its antigen is currently not known. No base qualities exist here, and no much larger clone lies one base off it. The data were taken from a study of OX40 agonist ivuxolimab in advanced cancers. Broadly, across the study: Ivuxolimab was an agonistic, fully human IgG2 monoclonal antibody directed against OX40 (CD134), a costimulatory receptor. A male proportion of 82.7% and a mean age of approximately 58 years, ranging from 23 to 79, were recorded for the dose-escalation cohort. The purpose of peripheral TCRbeta sequencing was to test whether ivuxolimab changed TCR sequence diversity and led to clonal T-cell expansion. Of the 50 to 55 patients in dose escalation, approximately 20 had hepatocellular carcinoma, some 15 had melanoma, 9 had renal cell carcinoma and 9 had head and neck cancer. Intravenous ivuxolimab was administered to patients every 2 weeks at six dose levels: 0.01, 0.1, 0.3, 1.5, 3 and 10 mg/kg. The paper reports the monotherapy dose-escalation portion (N of about 50 patients) of the phase I ivuxolimab trial. Three dose-escalation patients achieved partial responses, one with hepatocellular carcinoma and two with cutaneous melanoma. Prior anti-PD-1, anti-PD-L1 or anti-CTLA-4 therapy was permitted, and 40% to 50% of dose-escalation patients had received checkpoint inhibitors.

To sequence the TCRbeta CDR3 region, genomic DNA was isolated from the sorted cells. TCRbeta CDR3 regions were sequenced using the immunoSEQ Assay. Not all clones reach the TCRdb copy of this immuneACCESS table, which keeps in-frame sequences only. Checked studies attribute under half of the gap to unresolved V genes and leave the rest unexplained. The sample table records more than 85,000 clones; around 90% of these occur just once. The top ten constitute about 0.31% of the sample. Paper-wide results and their limitations: In the 0.1-3.0 mg/kg groups, partial responders had among the lowest normalized peripheral clonal expansion, particularly in CD8+ T cells. Clonal expansion of both CD4+ and CD8+ blood T cells was observed from baseline to week 6 at doses 0.1 to 3.0 mg/kg. Low levels of normalized T-cell clonal expansion were also seen in some nonresponding patients. Which antigens the clonally expanded peripheral T cells were specific for was not determined. After ivuxolimab, more expanded clones were found on average in CD8+ T cells than in CD4+ T cells.

V and J lose 2 bases and 5 bases, and a span of 16 bases separates them. Counted from cysteine to phenylalanine, this CDR3 has 15 amino acids. Only CDR3 DNA is held: 45 bases, read in frame from base 1. Via the germline V gene, CDR1 is SGHDN and CDR2 FVKESK. The trial excluded patients who had a history of autoimmune disease or were on systemic immunosuppression. Peripheral blood for TCR sequencing was drawn from every dose cohort at baseline, at cycle 4 day 1 and at cycle 7 day 1. Samples were obtained from an open-label, multicenter, first-in-human phase I dose-escalation trial of ivuxolimab. Adults with locally advanced or metastatic head and neck squamous cell, hepatocellular, melanoma or renal cell carcinoma were enrolled in the trial. Before TCR sequencing, CD4+ T cells and CD8+ T cells were sorted from peripheral blood as separate populations.

The specimen was CD4+ or CD8+ T cells sorted from blood, collected in a trial of the OX40 agonist ivuxolimab. The chain was built from TRBV14 and TRBJ2-7; the D gene is tentatively TRBD1 or TRBD2, each matching 5 bases. The clonotype was recovered from an adult with an advanced solid tumor such as melanoma, head and neck, liver or kidney cancer. The DNA reads TGTGCCAGCAGCCAATTGGGACCCCCCGGGGACGAGCAGTACTTC. It translates to CASSQLGPPGDEQYF.